Given below is one T cell receptor (beta chain) in context. Its antigen remains unknown. The study ran its PCR with 60 Vbeta and 13 Jbeta primers. Method: immunoSEQ multiplex PCR; TCRdb's copy keeps in-frame clones and lacks some. The table shows 150,000 to 160,000 clones, with approximately 80% occurring only once. This sample was included in a study of cytomegalovirus exposure and HLA in healthy donors. Whole-study findings and limits: A previous analysis found most TCR beta V segments productive roughly 87% or roughly 30% of the time.

The receptor was derived from a man younger than 40 in good health and CMV-seropositive. The sample taken for sequencing was PBMCs.

DNA of the CDR3: TGCGCCAGCAGCATCCGGGAAAGCTATGGCTACACCTTC. Its protein is CASSIRESYGYTF. V gene TRBV5-1 combines with J gene TRBJ1-2; no clear D gene. CDR3 length equals 13 residues. Trimming removed 4 bases at V and 4 bases at J, with 11 bases between. Germline V gene sequence: CDR1 SGHRS, CDR2 YFSETQ.